This TCR beta chain was documented in a study of shared clonotypes between healthy human individuals. Concerning this clone itself: What it binds is not known. This same CDR3 is encoded by further DNA sequences in the sample.

CDR3 size: 11 residues. Germline CDR1 reads MNHEY; CDR2 reads SVGAGI. The V end lost 5 bases, the J end lost 6 bases, and 6 bases lay between the germline ends. Authors' data handling: ImmunoSEQ junction-only sequences lacked quality scores, so their filtering differed. Here immunoSEQ multiplex PCR was the method, and the copy in TCRdb shows in-frame clones only, minus some. V and J calls and clone size are those listed in that table; D and trimming were worked out from the DNA. This table holds over 1.5 million clones, around 98% found once. Healthy and HIV-negative, the adult donors had no recent acute infections or vaccinations. Overall study results and limits: Sequencing depth was a factor that was expected to affect clonotype sharing among donors. Across a few donors, naive CD4 shared around 5.1%, naive CD8 3.5% to 4%, memory CD4 2% to 2.5%, memory CD8 more than 0.35%.

The sequence was obtained from a man younger than 45 in good health. This chain uses TRBV6-5 with TRBJ2-3; D not resolved. The sequenced sample consisted of naive CD4+ T cells sorted from blood. The sample's subset: CD45RA+ positively selected. CDR3 sequence: CASSLGDTQYF. The CDR3 DNA sequence: TGTGCCAGCAGTCTCGGGGATACGCAGTATTTT.